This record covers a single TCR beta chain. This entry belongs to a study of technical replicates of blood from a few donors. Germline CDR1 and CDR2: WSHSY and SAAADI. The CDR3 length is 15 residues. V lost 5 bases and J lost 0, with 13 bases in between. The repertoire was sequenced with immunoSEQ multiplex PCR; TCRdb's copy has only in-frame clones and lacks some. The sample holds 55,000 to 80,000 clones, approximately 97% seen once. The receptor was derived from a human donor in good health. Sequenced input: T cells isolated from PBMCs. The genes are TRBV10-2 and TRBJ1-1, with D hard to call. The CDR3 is CASSPAQLVNTEAFF. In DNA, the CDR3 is TGCGCCAGCAGTCCCGCCCAACTGGTGAACACTGAAGCTTTCTTT.